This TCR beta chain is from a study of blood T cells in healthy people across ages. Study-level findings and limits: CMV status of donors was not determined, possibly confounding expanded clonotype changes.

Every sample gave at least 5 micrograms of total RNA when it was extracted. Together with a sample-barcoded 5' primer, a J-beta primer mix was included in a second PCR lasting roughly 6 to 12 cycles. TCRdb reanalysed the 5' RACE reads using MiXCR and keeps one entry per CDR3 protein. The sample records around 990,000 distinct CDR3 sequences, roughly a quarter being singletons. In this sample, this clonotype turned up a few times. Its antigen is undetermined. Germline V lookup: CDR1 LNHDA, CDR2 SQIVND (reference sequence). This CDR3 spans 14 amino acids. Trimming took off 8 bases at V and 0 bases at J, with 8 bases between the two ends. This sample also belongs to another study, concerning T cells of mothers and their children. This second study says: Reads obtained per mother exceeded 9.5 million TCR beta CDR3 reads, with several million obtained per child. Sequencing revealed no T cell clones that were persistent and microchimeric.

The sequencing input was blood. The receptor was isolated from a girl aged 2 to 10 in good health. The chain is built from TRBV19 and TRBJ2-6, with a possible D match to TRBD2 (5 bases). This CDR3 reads CASGSDSGANVLTF. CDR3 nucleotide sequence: TGTGCCAGTGGGAGCGACTCTGGGGCCAACGTCCTGACTTTC. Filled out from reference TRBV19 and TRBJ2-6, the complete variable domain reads DGGITQSPKYLFRKEGQNVTLSCEQNLNHDAMYWYRQDPGQGLRLIYYSQIVNDFQKGDIAEGYSVSREKKESFPLTVTSAQKNPTAFYLCASGSDSGANVLTFGAGSRLTVL.